Below are 26 T cell receptor beta chains sequenced from a single sample in a study of a mutant IDH1 vaccine in newly diagnosed glioma (dated by TCRdb to 2020 to 2023). Their antigens remain unidentified. The protocol used for the library was the immunoSEQ multiplex PCR assay. The source is immuneACCESS, and TCRdb retained only in-frame sequences with V and J called. Part of the clones is not carried over; for the studies checked, unresolved V genes explain less than half of this, and the remainder is unexplained. Present in this sample are some 33,000 clones, more than 75% of which were seen just once. In total, the top ten clones hold about 11% of the sample. The time point label on this specimen signifies: week 35, safety follow-up. Each vaccine dose was 300 ug of a 20-mer mutant IDH1 peptide in Montanide, given subcutaneously with topical imiquimod. This material consisted of PBMCs, taken from a glioma patient whose treatment included an IDH1 peptide vaccine. These receptors were collected from a woman between 40 and 50 years old with glioma.

This clone was seen once. The J gene is TRBJ1-3, the V gene TRBV30, with a possible D match to TRBD1 (5 bases). The CDR3 contains 16 residues. Between the trimmed V and J ends, which lost 0 bases and 0 bases, there was a span of 12 bases. The germline gives CDR1 GTSNPN, CDR2 SVGIG (reference sequence). CDR3 loop: CAWSVSLRGSGNTIYF. Written as DNA, the CDR3 is TGTGCCTGGAGTGTCTCTTTAAGGGGCTCTGGAAACACCATATATTTT.

The chain uses TRBV29-1 and TRBJ2-1; D gene ambiguous. The CDR3 contains 12 residues. Germline loops: CDR1 SQVTM, CDR2 ANQGSEA. The V gene lost 3 bases and the J gene lost 2 bases, with 5 bases spanning the gap. The CDR3 nucleotides are TGCAGCGTTGACCTCACCTACAATGAGCAGTTCTTC. This translates into CSVDLTYNEQFF.

DNA for the CDR3: TGTGCCAGCAGCGAAACAGGGCAGGACGGGGAGCTGTTTTTT. It translates to CASSETGQDGELFF. The V and J genes are TRBV9 and TRBJ2-2; D possibly corresponds to TRBD1 (6 bases). Trimming shortened V by 3 bases and J by 7 bases, and 13 bases separated the two germline ends. Germline assignment: CDR1 SGDLS and CDR2 YYNGEE. The CDR3 contains 14 residues. The full variable domain, in which reference TRBV9 and TRBJ2-2 provide the parts outside the CDR3, is DSGVTQTPKHLITATGQRVTLRCSPRSGDLSVYWYQQSLDQGLQFLIQYYNGEERAKGNILERFSAQQFPDLHSELNLSSLELGDSALYFCASSETGQDGELFFGEGSRLTVL.

The gene calls are TRBV9 and TRBJ1-2; 8 bases agree with TRBD1. This CDR3 is built from 17 residues. CDR1 and CDR2 from the germline V gene are SGDLS and YYNGEE. V trimming: 3 bases; J trimming: 4 bases; junction bases outside the gene matches: 14. CDR3: CASSGNGDRGLGYGYTF. DNA for the CDR3: TGTGCCAGCAGCGGAAATGGAGACAGGGGTTTAGGCTATGGCTACACCTTC.

The rearrangement links TRBV19 to TRBJ2-1; a weak D match, TRBD1 (6 bases). Germline CDR1 LNHDA, CDR2 SQIVND (reference sequence). Deletions cut 10 bases from V and 10 bases from J, with 23 bases between. This CDR3 is built from 14 residues. CDR3 bases: TGTGCCACCCGCAGTCCTACAGGGCCGGGAGAGCAGTTCTTC. Translated: CATRSPTGPGEQFF.

The chain carries TRBV7-2 and TRBJ1-3; D is ambiguous. Trimming took 1 base from V and 0 from J, leaving 7 bases between them. The length of the CDR3 is 15 residues. In germline, CDR1 is SGHTA, CDR2 FQGNSA. This chain's CDR3 is CASSLVGGSGNTIYF. DNA of the CDR3: TGTGCCAGCAGCTTAGTGGGAGGCTCTGGAAACACCATATATTTT.

This clone was seen a few times. The gene calls are TRBV4-2 and TRBJ2-7; D unresolved. Germline CDR1 and CDR2: LGHNA and YNFKEQ. The CDR3 totals 13 residues. Trimming removed 0 bases at V and 5 bases at J, with 8 bases between. CDR3 protein: CASSQEPQDEQYF. CDR3 bases: TGTGCCAGCAGCCAAGAACCCCAGGACGAGCAGTACTTC.

This rearrangement joins TRBV9 to TRBJ2-2; 10 positions agree with TRBD2. V lost 4 bases and J lost 6; bases outside the gene matches: 9. This CDR3 has 16 amino acids. Germline-derived CDR1 and CDR2 are SGDLS and YYNGEE. In DNA form, the CDR3 reads TGTGCCAGCAGCTTGCAGCGGGGGGGCCTTGCCGGGGAGCTGTTTTTT. Translated: CASSLQRGGLAGELFF.

The rearrangement uses TRBV18 and TRBJ1-6; D is possibly TRBD1 (5 bases). Germline V gene sequence: CDR1 KGHSH, CDR2 LQKENI. V lost 1 base, J lost 0 bases, and 16 bases lay in between. CDR3 size: 19 residues. The CDR3 spells CASSPLGGDQSSYNSPLHF. The CDR3 nucleotides are TGTGCCAGCTCACCACTTGGGGGGGACCAGTCCTCCTATAATTCACCCCTCCACTTT.

V usage is TRBV18 and J usage is TRBJ2-7; D may be TRBD1 or TRBD2 (5 bases each). The CDR3 is 15 residues long. Between the trimmed V and J ends, which lost 6 bases and 8 bases, there was a span of 23 bases. CDR1 and CDR2 (germline): KGHSH, LQKENI. The CDR3 nucleotides read TGTGCCAGCTCCCTTAGGACTCTACCGTTGGGACAGCAGTACTTC. This encodes CASSLRTLPLGQQYF. Together with reference TRBV18 and TRBJ2-7, the CDR3 gives the full variable domain: NAGVMQNPRHLVRRRGQEARLRCSPMKGHSHVYWYRQLPEEGLKFMVYLQKENIIDESGMPKERFSAEFPKEGPSILRIQQVVRGDSAAYFCASSLRTLPLGQQYFGPGTRLTVT.

The chain links TRBV6-1 to TRBJ2-7; the D gene is possibly TRBD1 (6 bases). CDR1 is MNHNS and CDR2 is SASEGT in the germline V gene. Trimming pared 6 bases from V and 3 bases from J, leaving 6 bases between. The CDR3 sequence is 11 residues long. The CDR3 spells CASRQGYEQYF. CDR3 nucleotide sequence: TGTGCCAGCAGACAGGGCTACGAGCAGTACTTC.

V usage is TRBV4-1 and J usage is TRBJ2-7; TRBD2 matches 7 bases. The V segment lost 5 bases and the J segment 2 bases; nucleotides outside the gene matches: 6. Germline CDR1 MGHRA, CDR2 YSYEKL. The CDR3 is 14 residues long. The CDR3 loop is CASSSGGSTYEQYF. CDR3 sequence (DNA): TGCGCCAGCAGCTCCGGGGGGTCCACCTACGAGCAGTACTTC.

J is TRBJ1-5 and V is TRBV10-2; maybe TRBD1 (6 bases). The CDR3 runs 13 residues. Germline CDR1 reads WSHSY; CDR2 reads SAAADI. V gave up 9 bases and J gave up 4 bases, with 13 bases separating them. Written as DNA, the CDR3 is TGCGCCAGTCCGGACAGACAGAATCAGCCCCAGCATTTT. The encoded protein is CASPDRQNQPQHF.

The CDR3 bases are TGTGCCAGTAGTACAGGGACAGGGGGCAGCTCTGGGGCCAACGTCCTGACTTTC. Amino acids: CASSTGTGGSSGANVLTF. The chain carries TRBV19 and TRBJ2-6, with 12 bases fitting TRBD1. Trimming cost V 4 bases and J 0 bases; bases outside gene matches: 4. The germline V gene encodes CDR1 LNHDA and CDR2 SQIVND (reference sequence). The CDR3 has 18 residues.

The chain combines TRBV18 with TRBJ1-1; D gene ambiguous. Germline V CDR1 and CDR2: KGHSH, LQKENI. V gave up 1 base and J gave up 4 bases, with 13 bases separating them. The CDR3 covers 15 residues. This CDR3 is CASSPRPVSPTEAFF. CDR3 nucleotide sequence: TGTGCCAGCTCACCACGTCCGGTCTCACCCACTGAAGCTTTCTTT.

The chain recombines TRBV10-3 with TRBJ1-2; maybe TRBD1 (5 bases). V was shortened by 6 bases and J by 8 bases, with 19 bases between the two germline ends. Germline V lookup: CDR1 ENHRY, CDR2 SYGVKD. CDR3 size: 14 residues. CDR3 amino acids: CAIRAVQAEGGYTF. The DNA of the CDR3 is TGTGCCATCAGGGCGGTACAGGCCGAGGGCGGCTACACCTTC.

Of note for this clone: The same CDR3 also results from other DNA sequences found in this sample. This chain joins TRBV10-3 and TRBJ1-4, with unresolved D. The V gene lost 9 bases and the J gene lost 8 bases, with 10 bases spanning the gap. Germline-derived CDR1 and CDR2 are ENHRY and SYGVKD. The CDR3 is 11 amino acids. The DNA for the CDR3 is TGTGCCATAAAACAAGGGGAAAAACTGTTTTTT. Residues: CAIKQGEKLFF.

V and J are TRBV9 and TRBJ2-2, with 15 nucleotides matching TRBD2. The CDR3 length is 16 residues. Germline assignment: CDR1 SGDLS and CDR2 YYNGEE. V shed 3 bases and J 5 bases; nucleotides not matched to a gene: 2. CDR3 nucleotide sequence: TGTGCCAGCAGCGCGGGACTAGCGGGGGGAACCGGGGAGCTGTTTTTT. The encoded protein is CASSAGLAGGTGELFF.

The chain couples TRBV15 to TRBJ1-2; tentative D call: TRBD1 (5 bases). The CDR3 contains 13 residues. Trimming removed 1 base at V and 5 bases at J, with 8 bases between. In germline, CDR1 is LNHNV, CDR2 YYDKDF (reference sequence). CDR3 coding DNA: TGTGCCACCAGCAGAGCCAGGGAGTATGGCTACACCTTC. Translation gives CATSRAREYGYTF.

The chain links TRBV30 to TRBJ2-5; 11 bases align to TRBD2. Germline lookup yields CDR1 GTSNPN and CDR2 SVGIG (reference sequence). The CDR3 covers 15 residues. Trimming removed 0 bases from V and 7 bases from J; junction bases left unmatched: 7. Here the CDR3 reads CAWSVGLAGGLTQYF. CDR3 nucleotides: TGTGCCTGGAGTGTGGGGCTAGCGGGGGGCCTGACCCAGTACTTC.

The V gene is TRBV7-2, the J gene TRBJ1-5, with TRBD1 as a possible D gene (6 bases). Trimming removed 3 bases at V and 3 bases at J, with 15 bases between. This CDR3 comprises 16 residues. CDR1 is SGHTA and CDR2 is FQGNSA in the germline V gene. The CDR3 is CASSFLRRGFNQPQHF. The CDR3 DNA sequence: TGTGCCAGCAGCTTTCTCCGCAGGGGATTCAATCAGCCCCAGCATTTT. Full variable domain (missing parts from reference TRBV7-2 and TRBJ1-5): GAGVSQSPSNKVTEKGKDVELRCDPISGHTALYWYRQSLGQGLEFLIYFQGNSAPDKSGLPSDRFSAERTGGSVSTLTIQRTQQEDSAVYLCASSFLRRGFNQPQHFGDGTRLSIL.

Points on this clone: Other DNA sequences in the sample encode the same CDR3. J is TRBJ2-5 and V is TRBV7-9; D is unresolved. The V gene's germline CDR1 is SEHNR and CDR2 FQNEAQ (reference sequence). The CDR3 length is 11 residues. The V end lost 5 bases, the J end lost 5 bases, and 6 bases lay between the germline ends. The CDR3 spells CASSQVETQYF. The CDR3 DNA reads as TGTGCCAGCAGCCAAGTGGAGACCCAGTACTTC.

This clone was seen just once. V and J are TRBV6-1 and TRBJ1-3, with D tentatively TRBD1 (5 bases). The CDR3 loop spans 20 amino acids. The germline CDR1 and CDR2 sequences are MNHNS and SASEGT. Trimming removed 2 bases from V and 0 bases from J, with 23 bases in between. The CDR3 sequence is CASSEWGGMWALSSGNTIYF. The CDR3 nucleotides are TGTGCCAGCAGTGAATGGGGGGGGATGTGGGCCCTTAGCTCTGGAAACACCATATATTTT.

J is TRBJ1-2 and V is TRBV9; the D is unclear. Germline lookup yields CDR1 SGDLS and CDR2 YYNGEE. Trimming pared 0 bases from V and 5 bases from J, leaving 14 bases between. CDR3 size: 15 residues. The CDR3 nucleotides are TGTGCCAGCAGCGTAGCCGAGTATAGTAGTTATGGCTACACCTTC. This codes for CASSVAEYSSYGYTF.

The gene calls are TRBV7-9 and TRBJ2-5, with D unclear. This CDR3 is 14 amino acids long. Germline CDR1 SEHNR, CDR2 FQNEAQ (reference sequence). With 3 bases removed from V and 1 base from J, the gap between germline ends came to 9 bases. The CDR3 DNA sequence: TGTGCCAGCAGCTTTTTTCTGGGCCAAGAGACCCAGTACTTC. Its protein is CASSFFLGQETQYF.

Regarding this clone: Compared with germline, one end of the junction differs, possibly owing to a read error. The V gene is TRBV9, the J gene TRBJ1-2; 7 nucleotides line up with TRBD1. CDR1 SGDLS and CDR2 YYNGEE come from the germline V gene. This CDR3 region has 15 residues. This CDR3 is CASSAGGGIWVLRNF. Here the CDR3 DNA reads TGTGCCAGCAGCGCAGGGGGGGGCATTTGGGTACTACGGAACTTC.